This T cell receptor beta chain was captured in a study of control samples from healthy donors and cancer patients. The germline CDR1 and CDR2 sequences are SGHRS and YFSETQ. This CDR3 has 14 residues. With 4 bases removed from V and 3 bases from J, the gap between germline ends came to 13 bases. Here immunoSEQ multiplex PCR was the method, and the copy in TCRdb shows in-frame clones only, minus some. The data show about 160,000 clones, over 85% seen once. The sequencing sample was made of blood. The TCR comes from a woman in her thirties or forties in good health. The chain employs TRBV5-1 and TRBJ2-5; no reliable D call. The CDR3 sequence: CASSPEAWEETQYF. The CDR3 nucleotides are TGCGCCAGCAGCCCCGAGGCCTGGGAAGAGACCCAGTACTTC.